A single sample is the source of the 4 T cell receptor beta chains below, sequenced in a study of T-cell memory formation after mild COVID-19 (TCRdb year 2021). The library was built by means of 5' RACE. Data came from an Illumina NovaSeq 6000. The public reads were reanalyzed by TCRdb: fastp trimming at Q25, MiXCR alignment, in-frame beta chains only. Records with the same CDR3 protein are collapsed into one entry carrying the most frequent genes and DNA. The sample has about 82,000 distinct CDR3 sequences on record, over 10% of them singletons. In total, the top ten clones hold less than 45% of the sample. Sequenced material: PBMCs or a T cell subset sorted from them (not recorded which). These receptors came from a man younger than 35 who had mild COVID-19 (a few samples of this study predate the infection). The sample titles of this study are shuffled in the database, so cell type and time point are left out; the donor was told from shared clones.

The V call is TRBV4-1, the J call TRBJ1-2; tentatively, D is TRBD1 (5 bases). V gave up 1 base and J gave up 7 bases, with 13 bases separating them. This CDR3 is built from 14 residues. Germline values: CDR1 MGHRA, CDR2 YSYEKL. The CDR3 DNA is TGCGCCAGCAGCCAAGGGGGCGGGGAAGCTGGCTACACCTTC. It translates to CASSQGGGEAGYTF.

This clonotype appeared a few times. This rearrangement joins TRBV7-9 to TRBJ2-1, with D perhaps matching TRBD1 or TRBD2 (6 bases each). Germline-derived CDR1 and CDR2 are SEHNR and FQNEAQ (reference sequence). V gave up 7 bases and J gave up 1 base, with 20 bases separating them. The CDR3 spans 17 residues. CDR3 sequence: CASIRTDGGHSYNEQFF. The CDR3 bases are TGTGCCAGCATCCGAACCGACGGGGGCCATTCCTACAATGAGCAGTTCTTC.

The genes are TRBV23-1 and TRBJ2-3; 7 nucleotides match TRBD1. TRBV23-1 is sorted into the ORF group, with uncertain function. The CDR3 is 16 amino acids. V was pared by 7 bases and J by 3 bases, with 13 bases of the junction left unmatched. CDR3: CASTIEQGIGTDTQYF. Written as DNA, the CDR3 is TGCGCCAGCACAATAGAACAGGGGATAGGGACAGATACGCAGTATTTT.

A few counts support this clonotype. V is TRBV27 and J is TRBJ2-2, with D maybe TRBD2 (5 bases). This CDR3 contains 14 residues. Trimming removed 4 bases at V and 5 bases at J, with 11 bases between. CDR1 and CDR2 (germline): MNHEY, SMNVEV (reference sequence). In DNA, the CDR3 is TGTGCCAGCAGTTGGGTCGGGGATACCGGGGAGCTGTTTTTT. Protein sequence: CASSWVGDTGELFF.